The present TCR beta chain was sequenced within a study of coeliac disease. Study-level findings and limits: In active celiac disease, intraepithelial and lamina propria TRB and TRG repertoires were less clonal than controls.

The CDR3 covers 15 residues. V shed 2 bases and J 7 bases; nucleotides not matched to a gene: 8. Germline CDR1 reads SGHTA; CDR2 reads FQGNSA. Here immunoSEQ multiplex PCR was the method, and the copy in TCRdb shows in-frame clones only, minus some. The sample lists roughly 4,300 clones; 61% were seen once. Note on this clone: Its matching antigen is unknown.

The sample consisted of intraepithelial lymphocytes from the gut. The chain recombines TRBV7-2 with TRBJ2-1; the match to TRBD2 covers 7 bases. The TCR comes from a man aged 70-80 years with active celiac disease. The CDR3: CASSLSAGLGNEQFF. The CDR3 DNA follows: TGTGCCAGCAGCTTATCAGCGGGGCTTGGGAATGAGCAGTTCTTC.